Sequencing of this TCR beta chain was carried out in a study of blood T cells in healthy people across ages. Next came a second PCR, run for roughly 7 to 12 cycles, which used a sample-barcoded 5' primer along with a J-beta primer mix. TCRdb reanalysed the 5' RACE reads using MiXCR and keeps one entry per CDR3 protein. The sample holds some 930,000 distinct CDR3 sequences, just under 30% seen once. Of note for this clonotype: Its antigen is unidentified. The germline gene is not matched at one end of the junction; a read error may be the cause.

Study-wide results and limits: Donor CMV status was unknown, possibly confounding expanded clonotype changes.

Germline V gene sequence: CDR1 MNHEY, CDR2 SMNVEV (reference sequence). The CDR3 is 13 amino acids. These same data were also listed under a study on T cells of mothers and their children.

The chain uses TRBV27 and TRBJ2-5; D possibly corresponds to TRBD1 (5 bases). This TCR was sampled from a woman between 35 and 50 years old in good health. Sequencing used blood. The CDR3 DNA reads TGTGCCAACAGTTGGGCCCCAGGGGAGACCCAGTACTTC. This encodes CANSWAPGETQYF.